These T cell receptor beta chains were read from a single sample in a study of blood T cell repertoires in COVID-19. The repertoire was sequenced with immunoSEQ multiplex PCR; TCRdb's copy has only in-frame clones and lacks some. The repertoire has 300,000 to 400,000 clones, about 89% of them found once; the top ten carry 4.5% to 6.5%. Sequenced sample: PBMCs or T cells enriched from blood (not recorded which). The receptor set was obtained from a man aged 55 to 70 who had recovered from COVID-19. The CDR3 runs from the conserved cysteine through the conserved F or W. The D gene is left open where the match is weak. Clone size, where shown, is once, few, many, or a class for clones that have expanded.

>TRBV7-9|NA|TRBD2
CASSLEAGVHNEQFF
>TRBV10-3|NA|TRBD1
CAISDGDRAVGTEAFF
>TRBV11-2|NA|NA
CASSALGANYGYTF
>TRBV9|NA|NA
CASRLQGNGYTF
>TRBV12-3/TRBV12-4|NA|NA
CASSLGTSIEQYF
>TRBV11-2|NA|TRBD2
CASSLTSGNEQFF
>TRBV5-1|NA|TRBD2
CASSPQAGDTDTQYF
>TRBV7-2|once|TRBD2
CASSRLAGGTYEQYF
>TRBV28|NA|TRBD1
CASSGGQGQSYNEQFF
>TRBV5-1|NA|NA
CASSLLQYYEQYF
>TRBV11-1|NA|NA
CASSPRREFDYGYTF
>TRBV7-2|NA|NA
CASSLETETKKAF
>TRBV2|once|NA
CASSRRQGTDTQYF
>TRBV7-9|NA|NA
CASSVTGGEPFF
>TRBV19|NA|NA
CASHTVGNQPQHF
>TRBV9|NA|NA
CASSVVQGANYGYTF
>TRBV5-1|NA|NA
CASSLGQALQFF
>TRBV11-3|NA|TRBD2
CASSLGKTSGTDTQYF
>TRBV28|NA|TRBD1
CASRAPGQRNYGYTF
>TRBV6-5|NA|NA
CASSTPRSHPAQYF
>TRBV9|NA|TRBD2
CASSAGLADVNEQFF
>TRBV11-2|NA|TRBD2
CASSLVGREGETQYF
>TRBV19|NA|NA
CASNRERAGTDTQYF
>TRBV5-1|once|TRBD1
CASSQDRGLNTEAFF
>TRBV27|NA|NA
CASSSKVISYEQYF
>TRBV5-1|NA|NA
CASSFSGGNEQYF
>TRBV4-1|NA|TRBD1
CASSQINGQGGETQYF
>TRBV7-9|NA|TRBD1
CASSPDRGSYEQYF
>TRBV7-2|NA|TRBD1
CASRTGGAVSGANVLTF
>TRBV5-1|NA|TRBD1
CASRQPPRTGFQPQHF
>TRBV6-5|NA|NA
CASSYGQGFTRALHF
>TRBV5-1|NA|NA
CASSLRDISSGYTF
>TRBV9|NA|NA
CASSDTGSRGLFF
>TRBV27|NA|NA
CASSYSYQETQYF
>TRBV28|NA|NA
CASKQGGSGHTDTQYF
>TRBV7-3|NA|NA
CASSASGGDEQYF
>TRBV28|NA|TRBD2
CASSPRGGGPWEQYF
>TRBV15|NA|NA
CATSRDAQGAYEQYF
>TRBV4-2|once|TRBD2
CASSQDSWRESRETQYF
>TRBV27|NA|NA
CAPLSYEQYF
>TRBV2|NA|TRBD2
CASSGGLAGPYQETQYF
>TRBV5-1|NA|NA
CASSWQGSDTQYF